This passage covers 16 T cell receptor beta chains from one sample sequenced in a study of Graves' ophthalmopathy and Graves' hyperthyroidism. Amplification from RNA transcripts yielded the TCR beta CDR3 regions. First-round RT-PCR relied on HTBI primers, and a second-round multiplex PCR came next. TCRdb re-analysed the multiplex PCR reads in MiXCR, keeping a single row per CDR3 protein. Of about 740,000 distinct CDR3 sequences in the sample, about 44% were seen once. Specimen: peripheral blood. The origin of the receptors is an adult man with Graves' ophthalmopathy.

The chain recombines TRBV29-1 with TRBJ2-7; TRBD2 matches at 8 bases. This CDR3 has 13 residues. The ends lost 3 bases at V and 7 bases at J; junction bases unmatched: 8. Germline lookup yields CDR1 SQVTM and CDR2 ANQGSEA. The CDR3 is CSVDERGLREQYF. For the CDR3, the DNA is TGCAGCGTTGATGAGCGGGGGCTAAGGGAGCAGTACTTC.

This clonotype was detected only a few times. This may come from a read error, since a much larger clone is one base off. Lacking the conserved final phenylalanine or tryptophan, this CDR3 likely reflects a read error. This rearrangement joins TRBV10-3 to TRBJ1-1; 8 nucleotides agree with TRBD1. V shed 9 bases, J shed 1 base, and the junction held 4 bases outside the gene matches. CDR1 ENHRY and CDR2 SYGVKD come from the germline V gene. The CDR3 has 13 residues. The CDR3 region is CAMGDRPNTEAFL. The CDR3 coding sequence is TGTGCCATGGGGGACAGGCCGAACACTGAAGCTTTCCTT.

This clonotype was seen ten or more times. The rearrangement uses TRBV10-3 and TRBJ2-6; no clear D gene. Germline loops: CDR1 ENHRY, CDR2 SYGVKD. V shed 0 bases and J shed 1 base, with 7 bases lying between them. This CDR3 spans 16 amino acids. The CDR3: CAISESIWSGANVLTF. In nucleotides, the CDR3 is TGTGCCATCAGTGAGTCTATATGGTCTGGGGCCAACGTCCTGACTTTC.

The J gene is TRBJ2-7, the V gene TRBV20-1, with 7 bases that match TRBD1. Unmatched junction bases numbered 10, after V lost 6 bases and J lost 5 bases. CDR1 is DFQATT, CDR2 SNEGSKA, per germline (reference sequence). CDR3 length equals 13 residues. As DNA, the CDR3 is TGCAGTGCGGATACAGGGGTACCAGACGAGCAGTACTTC. This sequence encodes CSADTGVPDEQYF.

Worth noting for this clonotype: Just one base apart from a much larger clone, this may be a read error. The genes are TRBV15 and TRBJ1-4; the D gene is possibly TRBD1 (6 bases). CDR1 is LNHNV and CDR2 is YYDKDF in the germline V gene (reference sequence). The CDR3 is 14 residues long. Deletions cut 0 bases from V and 10 bases from J, with 12 bases between. The CDR3 coding sequence is TGTGCCACCAGCAGAGAACAGGGTTCTGTAAAACTGTTTTTT. This gives the protein CATSREQGSVKLFF.

In this sample, this clonotype turned up many times. The chain carries TRBV29-1 and TRBJ1-4; possible D gene TRBD1, 6 bases. With 3 bases removed from V and 4 bases from J, the gap between germline ends came to 9 bases. This CDR3 comprises 13 residues. The germline CDR1 and CDR2 sequences are SQVTM and ANQGSEA. The CDR3 reads CSVEQGSNEKLFF. In DNA form, the CDR3 reads TGCAGCGTTGAGCAGGGGAGTAATGAAAAACTGTTTTTT.

This clonotype was detected ten times or more. The genes are TRBV25-1 and TRBJ2-7; 7 nucleotides align to TRBD1. The CDR3 length is 14 residues. Germline-derived CDR1 and CDR2 are MGHDK and SYGVNS. V dropped 3 bases and J dropped 1; count of bases not matched to a gene: 3. CDR3 DNA sequence: TGTGCCAGCAGTGATACACAGGGGTCCTACGAGCAGTACTTC. Amino acids: CASSDTQGSYEQYF.

This clonotype occurred many times. This chain connects TRBV19 to TRBJ1-3; weak D call: TRBD1 (6 bases). Germline V gives CDR1 LNHDA, CDR2 SQIVND (reference sequence). The CDR3 has 17 amino acids. V gave up 6 bases and J gave up 3 bases, with 21 bases separating them. The CDR3 loop is CASSPDRSRYRGNTIYF. The CDR3, as DNA: TGTGCCAGTAGCCCGGACAGATCCAGGTATCGTGGAAACACCATATATTTT.

This rearrangement joins TRBV25-1 to TRBJ2-2; 8 bases are shared with TRBD1. Trimming at V came to 5 bases and at J to 0 bases, leaving 11 bases not matched to a gene. CDR1 and CDR2 from the germline V gene are MGHDK and SYGVNS. The CDR3 covers 18 residues. The CDR3 sequence is CASSSTLGQASNTGELFF. The DNA of the CDR3 is TGTGCCAGCAGTTCCACCTTGGGACAGGCCTCGAACACCGGGGAGCTGTTTTTT. The complete variable domain, with remaining parts taken from reference TRBV25-1 and TRBJ2-2, reads EADIYQTPRYLVIGTGKKITLECSQTMGHDKMYWYQQDPGMELHLIHYSYGVNSTEKGDLSSESTVSRIRTEHFPLTLESARPSHTSQYLCASSSTLGQASNTGELFFGEGSRLTVL.

Regarding this clonotype: The conserved phenylalanine or tryptophan is not found at the CDR3 terminus, so this likely reflects a read error. V and J are TRBV7-2 and TRBJ2-7; D remains ambiguous. In germline, CDR1 is SGHTA, CDR2 FQGNSA. The CDR3 length is 12 residues. The CDR3 sequence: CANSPTSDEQYL. The CDR3 DNA reads TGTGCCAACAGCCCTACGTCCGACGAGCAGTACTTG.

V is TRBV25-1 and J is TRBJ1-2, with 10 nucleotides matching TRBD1. The CDR3 is made up of 13 amino acids. The germline V gene has CDR1 MGHDK and CDR2 SYGVNS. Germline trimming cut 8 bases from V and 4 bases from J; bases unmatched to any gene: 4. This CDR3 is CASAGTGAYGYTF. The DNA for the CDR3 is TGTGCCAGCGCCGGGACAGGGGCCTATGGCTACACCTTC.

The rearrangement joins TRBV25-1 to TRBJ1-5; TRBD1 agrees at 7 bases. Unmatched junction bases numbered 7, after V lost 4 bases and J lost 4 bases. This CDR3 is 15 amino acids long. The germline V gene has CDR1 MGHDK and CDR2 SYGVNS. CDR3 DNA: TGTGCCAGCAGTGGAGGGGGCAGTGTAAATCAGCCCCAGCATTTT. It yields the protein CASSGGGSVNQPQHF.

Many counts were recorded for this clonotype. The chain recombines TRBV10-3 with TRBJ2-5; no definite D call. This CDR3 is 14 amino acids long. Germline values: CDR1 ENHRY, CDR2 SYGVKD. The V gene lost 0 bases and the J gene lost 5 bases, with 10 bases spanning the gap. For the CDR3, the DNA is TGTGCCATCAGTGAGTCTGGAGAAGCGGAGACCCAGTACTTC. Translated: CAISESGEAETQYF.

This chain connects TRBV6-2 or TRBV6-3 to TRBJ1-4; D unresolved. The CDR3 covers 11 residues. Trimming left V 4 bases short and J 8 bases short, with 5 bases between. Per the germline V gene, CDR1 is MNHEY and CDR2 is SVGEGT. The CDR3 reads CASSSAEKLFF. The DNA for the CDR3 is TGTGCCAGCAGTTCCGCCGAAAAACTGTTTTTT.

This clonotype was seen only a few times. The rearrangement joins TRBV19 to TRBJ1-1; 7 bases map to TRBD1. With V trimmed by 6 bases and J by 4 bases, 5 bases remained unmatched. The CDR3 contains 13 residues. CDR1 LNHDA and CDR2 SQIVND come from the germline V gene (reference sequence). The CDR3 DNA reads TGTGCCAGTAGCAATAACAGGGGCACTGAAGCTTTCTTT. Translation gives CASSNNRGTEAFF.

This clonotype was recorded many times. The chain has TRBV29-1 and TRBJ2-7; 14 nucleotides agree with TRBD2. CDR3 length equals 13 residues. Germline V lookup: CDR1 SQVTM, CDR2 ANQGSEA. Germline trimming cut 6 bases from V and 4 bases from J; bases unmatched to any gene: 2. The CDR3 region is CSVRLAGGYEQYF. CDR3 bases: TGCAGCGTGCGACTAGCGGGAGGGTACGAGCAGTACTTC.